This record concerns one T cell receptor (beta chain) sequence. These data come from a study of blood T cell repertoires in COVID-19. Study context: The study drew acute and convalescent COVID-19 samples from the United States, Italy and Spain. PBMCs, B-cell-depleted T cells, or T cells were the source of the cDNA or gDNA that made up the material.

CDR1 and CDR2 from the germline V gene are MNHEY and SVGAGI. The ends lost 6 bases at V and 3 bases at J; junction bases unmatched: 2. This CDR3 comprises 12 residues. Method: immunoSEQ multiplex PCR; TCRdb's copy keeps in-frame clones and lacks some. The sample has some 100,000 clones; roughly 79% are singletons. The source material was peripheral blood. The sequence derives from a human donor in a cohort sampled during active COVID-19. This rearrangement joins TRBV6-5 to TRBJ2-7; 7 nucleotides line up with TRBD1. CDR3: CASRRTGYEQYF. CDR3 sequence (DNA): TGTGCCAGCAGAAGGACAGGCTACGAGCAGTACTTC.